This TCR beta chain is drawn from a study of OX40 agonist ivuxolimab in advanced cancers. General notes on the study: Ivuxolimab, which targeted the costimulatory receptor OX40 (CD134), was an agonistic, fully human IgG2 monoclonal antibody. Intravenous ivuxolimab was administered to patients every 2 weeks at six dose levels: 0.01, 0.1, 0.3, 1.5, 3 and 10 mg/kg. Prior anti-PD-1, anti-PD-L1 or anti-CTLA-4 therapy was permitted, and about two fifths of dose-escalation patients had received checkpoint inhibitors. Three dose-escalation patients achieved partial responses, one with hepatocellular carcinoma and two with cutaneous melanoma. In the dose-escalation cohort, 75% to 90% of patients were male, and the mean age was 60 years with a range of about 20 to 80. The paper describes the monotherapy dose-escalation part (N = 52 patients) of the phase I trial of ivuxolimab. Among the approximately 50 dose-escalation patients, about 20 had hepatocellular carcinoma, about 15 melanoma, 9 renal cell carcinoma and 9 head and neck cancer. The point of sequencing TCRbeta in the periphery was to test whether ivuxolimab changed TCR sequence diversity and drove clonal T-cell expansion.

Remarks on this clone: Its antigen specificity is not known. Within one base of it there is no much larger clone, and no base qualities were kept.

According to the germline V gene, CDR1 reads SGDLS and CDR2 reads YYNGEE. V was cut back by 0 bases and J by 2 bases, leaving a gap of 10 bases between them. The CDR3, cysteine through phenylalanine, is 15 amino acids long. Left in the record is the CDR3 DNA by itself, 45 bases read in frame from the first base. Patients with autoimmune disease history or receiving systemic immunosuppression were excluded from the trial. In every dose cohort, peripheral blood was drawn for TCR sequencing at baseline, cycle 4 day 1, and cycle 7 day 1. The samples were drawn from a first-in-human, open-label, multicenter phase I dose-escalation trial of ivuxolimab. The trial enrolled adults with locally advanced or metastatic head and neck squamous cell, hepatocellular, melanoma or renal cell carcinoma. CD4+ and CD8+ T cells were sorted separately from peripheral blood before TCR sequencing. Paper-wide results and their limitations: At doses from 0.1 to 3.0 mg/kg, clonal expansion was seen in both CD4+ and CD8+ blood T cells between baseline and week 6. The antigen specificity of the clonally expanded peripheral T cells was not determined. On average, CD8+ T cells showed more expanded clones than CD4+ T cells after ivuxolimab. Low levels of normalized T-cell clonal expansion were also shown by some nonresponding patients. In partial responders in the 0.1-3.0 mg/kg groups, normalized peripheral clonal expansion was found to be among the lowest, especially among CD8+ T cells.

For sequencing of the TCRbeta CDR3 region, genomic DNA was extracted from the sorted cells. TCRbeta CDR3 regions were sequenced using the immunoSEQ Assay. In TCRdb, the immuneACCESS table is reduced to in-frame sequences with V and J assigned. These tables do not hold every clone; where another copy was compared, an unresolved V gene accounts for under half, and the others remain unexplained. This sample lists about 55,000 clones; around nine tenths were detected once. The top ten hold just under 7% of the sample. The source was CD4+ or CD8+ T cells sorted from blood, collected in a trial of the OX40 agonist ivuxolimab. The sequence was collected from an adult with an advanced solid tumor such as melanoma, head and neck, liver or kidney cancer. The rearranged segments are TRBV9 and TRBJ2-3, with no D gene named confidently. For the CDR3, the sequence is CASSVDTEYTDTQYF. In nucleotide form, the sequence is TGTGCCAGCAGCGTAGATACGGAATACACAGATACGCAGTATTTT.